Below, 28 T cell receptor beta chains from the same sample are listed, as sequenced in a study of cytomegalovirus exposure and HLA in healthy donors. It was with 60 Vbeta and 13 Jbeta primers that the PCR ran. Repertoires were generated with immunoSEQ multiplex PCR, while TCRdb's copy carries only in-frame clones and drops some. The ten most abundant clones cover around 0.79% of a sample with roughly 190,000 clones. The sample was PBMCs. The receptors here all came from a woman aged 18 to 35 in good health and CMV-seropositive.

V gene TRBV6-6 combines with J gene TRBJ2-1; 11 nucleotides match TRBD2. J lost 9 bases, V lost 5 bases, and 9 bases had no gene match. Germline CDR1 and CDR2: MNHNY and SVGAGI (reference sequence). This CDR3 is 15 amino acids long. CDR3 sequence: CASSDPSGGPFEQFF. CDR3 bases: TGTGCCAGCAGTGACCCTAGCGGGGGGCCCTTTGAGCAGTTCTTC.

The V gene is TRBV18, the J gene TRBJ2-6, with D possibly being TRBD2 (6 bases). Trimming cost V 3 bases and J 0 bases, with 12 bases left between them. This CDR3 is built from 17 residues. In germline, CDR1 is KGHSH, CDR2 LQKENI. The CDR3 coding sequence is TGTGCCAGCTCACCGGGGACTCCACGCTCTGGGGCCAACGTCCTGACTTTC. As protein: CASSPGTPRSGANVLTF.

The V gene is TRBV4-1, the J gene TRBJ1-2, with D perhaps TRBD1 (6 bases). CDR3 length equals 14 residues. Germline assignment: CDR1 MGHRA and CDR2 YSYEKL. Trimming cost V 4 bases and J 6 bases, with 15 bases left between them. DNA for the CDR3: TGCGCCAGCAGCCTCATAGGACAGACGAATGGCTACACCTTC. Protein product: CASSLIGQTNGYTF.

CDR3: CASSLERLRGNEQFF. DNA of the CDR3: TGTGCCAGCAGCTTGGAACGGCTCCGGGGGAATGAGCAGTTCTTC. This chain links TRBV5-6 with TRBJ2-1; a weak D match, TRBD2 (6 bases). CDR3 size: 15 residues. Per germline, CDR1 SGHDT and CDR2 YYEEEE. V dropped 0 bases and J dropped 7 bases, with 14 bases sitting between them.

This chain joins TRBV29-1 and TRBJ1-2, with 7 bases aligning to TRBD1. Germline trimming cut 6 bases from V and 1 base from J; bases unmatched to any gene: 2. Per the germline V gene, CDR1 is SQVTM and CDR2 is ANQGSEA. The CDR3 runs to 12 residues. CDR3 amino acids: CSVGQVNYGYTF. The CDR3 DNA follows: TGCAGCGTAGGACAGGTTAACTATGGCTACACCTTC.

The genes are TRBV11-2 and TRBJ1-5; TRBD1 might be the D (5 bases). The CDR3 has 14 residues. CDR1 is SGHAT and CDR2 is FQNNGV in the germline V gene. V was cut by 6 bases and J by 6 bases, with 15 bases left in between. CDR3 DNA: TGTGCCAGCAGGGGACGGGAGGTCCCTCAGCCCCAGCATTTT. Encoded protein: CASRGREVPQPQHF. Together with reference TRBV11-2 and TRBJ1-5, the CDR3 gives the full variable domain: EAGVAQSPRYKIIEKRQSVAFWCNPISGHATLYWYQQILGQGPKLLIQFQNNGVVDDSQLPKDRFSAERLKGVDSTLKIQPAKLEDSAVYLCASRGREVPQPQHFGDGTRLSIL.

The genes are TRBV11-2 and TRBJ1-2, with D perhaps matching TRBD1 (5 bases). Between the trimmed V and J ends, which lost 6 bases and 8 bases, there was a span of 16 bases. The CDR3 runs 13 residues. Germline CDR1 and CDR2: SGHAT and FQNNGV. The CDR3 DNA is TGTGCCAGCAGAAACACCGGGGGAGGAGGCTACACCTTC. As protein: CASRNTGGGGYTF.

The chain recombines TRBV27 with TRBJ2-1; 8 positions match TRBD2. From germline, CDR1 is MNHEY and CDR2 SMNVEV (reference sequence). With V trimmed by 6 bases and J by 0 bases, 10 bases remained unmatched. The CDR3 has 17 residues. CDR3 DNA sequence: TGTGCCAGCAGACCGAGACCCGGGACTAGCTCCTACAATGAGCAGTTCTTC. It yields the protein CASRPRPGTSSYNEQFF.

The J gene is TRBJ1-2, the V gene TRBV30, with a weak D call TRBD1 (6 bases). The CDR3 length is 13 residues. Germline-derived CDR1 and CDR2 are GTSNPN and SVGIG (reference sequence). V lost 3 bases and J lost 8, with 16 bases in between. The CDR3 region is CAWRGARVEGYTF. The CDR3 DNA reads TGTGCCTGGAGGGGGGCCCGGGTAGAGGGCTACACCTTC.

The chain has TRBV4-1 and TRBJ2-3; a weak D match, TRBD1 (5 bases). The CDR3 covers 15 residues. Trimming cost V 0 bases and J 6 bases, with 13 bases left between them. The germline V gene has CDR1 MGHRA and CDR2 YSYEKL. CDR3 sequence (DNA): TGCGCCAGCAGCCAAGATGAGGCAGGGTGGGATACGCAGTATTTT. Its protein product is CASSQDEAGWDTQYF.

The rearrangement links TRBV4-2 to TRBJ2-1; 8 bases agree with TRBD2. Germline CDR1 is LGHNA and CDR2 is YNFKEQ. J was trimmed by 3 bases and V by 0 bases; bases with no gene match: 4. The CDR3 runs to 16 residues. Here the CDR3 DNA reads TGTGCCAGCAGCCAAGAAACCCGGGGGGGCTACAATGAGCAGTTCTTC. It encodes CASSQETRGGYNEQFF.

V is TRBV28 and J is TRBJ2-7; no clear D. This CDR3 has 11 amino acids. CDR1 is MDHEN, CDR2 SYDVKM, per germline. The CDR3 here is CVAADPYEQYF. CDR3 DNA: TGTGTCGCCGCGGATCCCTACGAGCAGTACTTC.

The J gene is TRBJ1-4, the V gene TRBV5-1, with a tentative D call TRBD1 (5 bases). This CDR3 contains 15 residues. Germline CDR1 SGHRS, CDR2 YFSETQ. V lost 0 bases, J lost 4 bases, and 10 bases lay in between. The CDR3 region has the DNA TGCGCCAGCAGCTTGGATCAGGGACTTAATGAAAAACTGTTTTTT. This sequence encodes CASSLDQGLNEKLFF.

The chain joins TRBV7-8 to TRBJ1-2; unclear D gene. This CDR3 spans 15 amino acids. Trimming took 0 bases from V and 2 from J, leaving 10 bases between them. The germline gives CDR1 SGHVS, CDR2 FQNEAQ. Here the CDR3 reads CASSLAMGPNYGYTF. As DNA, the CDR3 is TGTGCCAGCAGCTTAGCGATGGGCCCCAACTATGGCTACACCTTC.

CDR3 nucleotides: TGTGCCAGCAGCTTAAATCTAGTCGGGGTCATCGACGGTGAGCAGTTCTTC. Encoded protein: CASSLNLVGVIDGEQFF. The chain is built from TRBV7-9 and TRBJ2-1; tentative D call: TRBD2 (5 bases). The CDR3 has 17 residues. The germline V gene has CDR1 SEHNR and CDR2 FQNEAQ (reference sequence). V lost 2 bases and J lost 9, with 23 bases in between.

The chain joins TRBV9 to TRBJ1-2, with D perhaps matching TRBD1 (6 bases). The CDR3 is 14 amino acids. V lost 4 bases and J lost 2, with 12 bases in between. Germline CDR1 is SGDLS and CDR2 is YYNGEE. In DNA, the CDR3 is TGTGCCAGCAGCTTACGGACAGAGAACTATGGCTACACCTTC. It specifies CASSLRTENYGYTF.

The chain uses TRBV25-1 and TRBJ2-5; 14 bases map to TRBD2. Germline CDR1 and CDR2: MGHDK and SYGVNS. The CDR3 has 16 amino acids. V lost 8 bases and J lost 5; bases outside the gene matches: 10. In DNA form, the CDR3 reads TGTGCCAGCGGGGGACTAGCGGGAGTAAAGTGGGAGACCCAGTACTTC. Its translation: CASGGLAGVKWETQYF.

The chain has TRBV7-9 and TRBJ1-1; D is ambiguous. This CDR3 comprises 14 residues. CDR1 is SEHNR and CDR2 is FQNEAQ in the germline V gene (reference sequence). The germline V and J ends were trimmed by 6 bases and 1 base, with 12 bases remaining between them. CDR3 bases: TGTGCCAGCAGACTAGGCACACCGAACACTGAAGCTTTCTTT. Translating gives CASRLGTPNTEAFF. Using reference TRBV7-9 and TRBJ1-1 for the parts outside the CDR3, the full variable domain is DTGVSQNPRHKITKRGQNVTFRCDPISEHNRLYWYRQTLGQGPEFLTYFQNEAQLEKSRLLSDRFSAERPKGSFSTLEIQRTEQGDSAMYLCASRLGTPNTEAFFGQGTRLTVV.

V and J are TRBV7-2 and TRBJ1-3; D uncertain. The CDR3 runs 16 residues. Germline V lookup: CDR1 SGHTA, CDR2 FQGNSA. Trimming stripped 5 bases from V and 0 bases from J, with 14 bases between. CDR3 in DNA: TGTGCCAGCAGCCCCCGGCCACAGCTCTCTGGAAACACCATATATTTT. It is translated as CASSPRPQLSGNTIYF.

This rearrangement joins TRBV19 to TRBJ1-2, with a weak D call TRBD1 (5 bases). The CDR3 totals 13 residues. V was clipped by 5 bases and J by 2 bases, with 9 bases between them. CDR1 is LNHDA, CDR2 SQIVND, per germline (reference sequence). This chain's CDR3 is CASSAGGNYGYTF. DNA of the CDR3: TGTGCCAGTAGTGCGGGGGGGAACTATGGCTACACCTTC.

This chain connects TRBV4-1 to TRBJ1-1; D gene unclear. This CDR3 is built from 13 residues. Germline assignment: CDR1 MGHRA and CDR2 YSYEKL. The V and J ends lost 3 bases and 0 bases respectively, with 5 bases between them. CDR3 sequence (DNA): TGCGCCAGCAGCCAGGCAGTGAACACTGAAGCTTTCTTT. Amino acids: CASSQAVNTEAFF.

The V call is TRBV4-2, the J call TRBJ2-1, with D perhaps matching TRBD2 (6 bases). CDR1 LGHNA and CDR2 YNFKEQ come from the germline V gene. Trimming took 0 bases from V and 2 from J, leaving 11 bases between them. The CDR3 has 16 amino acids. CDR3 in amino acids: CASSQEGGVAYNEQFF. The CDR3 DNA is TGTGCCAGCAGCCAAGAGGGGGGAGTGGCCTACAATGAGCAGTTCTTC.

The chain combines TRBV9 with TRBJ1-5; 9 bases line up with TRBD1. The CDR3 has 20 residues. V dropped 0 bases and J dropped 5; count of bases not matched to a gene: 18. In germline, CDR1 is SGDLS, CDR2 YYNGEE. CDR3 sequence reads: CASSVVPPPSGTGRYQPQHF. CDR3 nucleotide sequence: TGTGCCAGCAGCGTAGTACCCCCCCCTTCCGGGACAGGGAGGTATCAGCCCCAGCATTTT.

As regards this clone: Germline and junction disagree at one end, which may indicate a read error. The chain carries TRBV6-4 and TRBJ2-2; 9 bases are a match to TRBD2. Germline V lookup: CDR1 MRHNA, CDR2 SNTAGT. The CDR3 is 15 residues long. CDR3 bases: TGTGCCAGCAGTCCTAGCGGGGCGAACACCGGGGAGCTGCTTTTT. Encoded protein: CASSPSGANTGELLF.

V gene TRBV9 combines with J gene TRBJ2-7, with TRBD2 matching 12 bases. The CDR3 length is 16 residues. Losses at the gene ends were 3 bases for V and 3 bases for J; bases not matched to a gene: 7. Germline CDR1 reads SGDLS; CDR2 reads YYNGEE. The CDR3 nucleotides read TGTGCCAGCAGCGCCACTAGCGGGGGGCCCAACTACGAGCAGTACTTC. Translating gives CASSATSGGPNYEQYF.

In DNA form, the CDR3 reads TGTGCCAGCAGGGCGGTGGGGGGTGGGACCCAGTACTTC. Translating it yields CASRAVGGGTQYF. The rearrangement links TRBV5-6 to TRBJ2-5; D is perhaps TRBD2 (6 bases). V shed 5 bases and J shed 7 bases, with 15 bases lying between them. The germline CDR1 and CDR2 sequences are SGHDT and YYEEEE. This CDR3 has 13 amino acids.

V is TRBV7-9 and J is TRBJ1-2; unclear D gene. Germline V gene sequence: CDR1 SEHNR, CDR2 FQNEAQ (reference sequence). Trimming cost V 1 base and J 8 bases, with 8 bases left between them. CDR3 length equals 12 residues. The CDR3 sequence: CASSLGGGGYTF. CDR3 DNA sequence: TGTGCCAGCAGCTTAGGAGGAGGGGGCTACACCTTC.

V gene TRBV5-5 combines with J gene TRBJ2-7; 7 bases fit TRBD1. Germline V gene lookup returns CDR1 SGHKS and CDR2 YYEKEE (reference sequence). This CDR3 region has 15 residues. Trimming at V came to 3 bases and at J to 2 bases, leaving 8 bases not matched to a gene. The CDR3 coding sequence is TGTGCCAGCAGCTGGTGGACAGGTGAACCCTACGAGCAGTACTTC. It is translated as CASSWWTGEPYEQYF.